The 27 T cell receptor beta chains below come from one sample, sequenced in a study of T cell responses to AZD1222 COVID-19 vaccine listed by TCRdb under 2021. Receptor libraries were prepared by the immunoSEQ multiplex PCR assay. Entries here come from immuneACCESS through TCRdb and include only in-frame sequences with V and J called. Some clones fail to appear in such tables; in the studies checked, an unresolved V gene covers under half of the shortfall, and the cause of the remainder is unknown. The sample table shows about 120,000 clones, and about 92% are seen once. Approximately 5.1% of the sample belongs to the ten largest clones. The time point tag for this specimen amounts to: about 28 days (+/-7) after the second vaccine dose. The sample here was peripheral blood, taken 28 days after the second AZD1222 dose. Receptor source: an adult who received the AZD1222 COVID-19 vaccine.

V is TRBV29-1 and J is TRBJ1-1; TRBD1 might be the D (6 bases). The V gene's germline CDR1 is SQVTM and CDR2 ANQGSEA. The germline V and J ends were trimmed by 1 base and 1 base, with 13 bases remaining between them. The CDR3 extends over 15 amino acids. DNA for the CDR3: TGCAGCGTTGAAGGGACCGGGACACCGAACACTGAAGCTTTCTTT. This translates into CSVEGTGTPNTEAFF.

The J gene is TRBJ1-1, the V gene TRBV13, with unresolved D. The germline V and J ends were trimmed by 5 bases and 4 bases, with 8 bases remaining between them. CDR1 is PRHDT and CDR2 is FYEKMQ in the germline V gene (reference sequence). The CDR3 extends over 12 amino acids. DNA for the CDR3: TGTGCCAGCAGCGTAGTGGGCACTGAAGCTTTCTTT. It yields the protein CASSVVGTEAFF.

The J gene is TRBJ2-3, the V gene TRBV13, with 11 bases aligning to TRBD2. The CDR3 consists of 16 residues. Germline CDR1 and CDR2: PRHDT and FYEKMQ (reference sequence). V lost 4 bases to trimming and J lost 2 bases; unmatched junction nucleotides: 5. DNA for the CDR3: TGTGCCAGCAGCTACTTAGCGGGGGGGGTCACAGATACGCAGTATTTT. It specifies CASSYLAGGVTDTQYF. Combining the CDR3 with reference TRBV13 and TRBJ2-3 gives the whole variable domain AAGVIQSPRHLIKEKRETATLKCYPIPRHDTVYWYQQGPGQDPQFLISFYEKMQSDKGSIPDRFSAQQFSDYHSELNMSSLELGDSALYFCASSYLAGGVTDTQYFGPGTRLTVL.

The genes are TRBV6-5 and TRBJ1-5; no definite D call. Per germline, CDR1 MNHEY and CDR2 SVGAGI. Trimming cost V 6 bases and J 9 bases, with 18 bases left between them. This CDR3 has 14 amino acids. The CDR3 region has the DNA TGTGCCAGCAGGTTGTCGCGACGTCATTGGCCCCAGCATTTT. Translated, it gives CASRLSRRHWPQHF.

The chain uses TRBV10-2 and TRBJ1-2; 9 positions agree with TRBD1. This CDR3 has 15 amino acids. Germline V gives CDR1 WSHSY, CDR2 SAAADI. After removal of 1 base from V and 2 bases from J, the junction contained 2 bases not matched to a gene. The CDR3 region has the DNA TGCGCCAGCAGTGAGTACAGGGGGCCAAACTATGGCTACACCTTC. It codes for CASSEYRGPNYGYTF.

The chain couples TRBV5-4 to TRBJ2-6, with D unresolved. Trimming pared 4 bases from V and 11 bases from J, leaving 13 bases between. Per germline, CDR1 SGHNT and CDR2 YYREEE (reference sequence). The CDR3 runs 13 residues. As DNA, the CDR3 is TGTGCCAGCAGCCCGACATATCAAGACGTCCTGACTTTC. This sequence encodes CASSPTYQDVLTF.

The rearrangement links TRBV7-3 to TRBJ1-2, with a possible D match to TRBD1 (6 bases). The V gene's germline CDR1 is SGHTA and CDR2 FQGTGA. This CDR3 has 15 amino acids. V was trimmed by 5 bases and J by 5 bases, leaving 18 bases between them. The CDR3 DNA is TGTGCCAGCAGCCACGACTCGGACAGTTTATATGGCTACACCTTC. This encodes CASSHDSDSLYGYTF.

This sequence joins TRBV5-6 and TRBJ1-2; D not certain. The CDR3 sequence is 16 residues long. Trimming cost V 1 base and J 4 bases, with 17 bases left between them. Germline values: CDR1 SGHDT, CDR2 YYEEEE. The DNA of the CDR3 is TGTGCCAGCAGCTTGAGGAGGGAGCATTATTCCTATGGCTACACCTTC. Its translation: CASSLRREHYSYGYTF.

The rearrangement links TRBV3-1 (or the pseudogene TRBV3-2) to TRBJ2-7, with a possible D match to TRBD2 (5 bases). The CDR3 is 15 residues long. V gave up 5 bases and J gave up 5 bases, with 19 bases separating them. Germline-derived CDR1 and CDR2 are LGHDT and YNNKEL (reference sequence). CDR3 in DNA: TGTGCCAGCAGCGATTGGGAGAGCCGGTCCCACGAGCAGTACTTC. Protein sequence: CASSDWESRSHEQYF.

The J gene is TRBJ2-5, the V gene TRBV19; D unresolved. V lost 2 bases, J lost 0 bases, and 10 bases lay in between. The CDR3 covers 15 residues. Germline assignment: CDR1 LNHDA and CDR2 SQIVND (reference sequence). This CDR3 is CASSINTLNQETQYF. The CDR3, as DNA: TGTGCCAGTAGTATAAATACACTTAACCAAGAGACCCAGTACTTC. Filled out from reference TRBV19 and TRBJ2-5, the complete variable domain reads DGGITQSPKYLFRKEGQNVTLSCEQNLNHDAMYWYRQDPGQGLRLIYYSQIVNDFQKGDIAEGYSVSREKKESFPLTVTSAQKNPTAFYLCASSINTLNQETQYFGPGTRLLVL.

J is TRBJ2-7 and V is TRBV6-5; D call uncertain. The CDR3 runs 11 residues. Trimming shortened V by 4 bases and J by 3 bases, and 4 bases separated the two germline ends. Germline CDR1 and CDR2: MNHEY and SVGAGI. CDR3: CASSSNYEQYF. The CDR3 DNA follows: TGTGCCAGCAGTTCCAACTACGAGCAGTACTTC.

CDR3 region: CASSLGQTTVYGYTF. The DNA for the CDR3 is TGTGCCAGCAGCTTAGGCCAGACTACCGTCTATGGCTACACCTTC. The gene calls are TRBV13 and TRBJ1-2, with D unclear. With 0 bases removed from V and 4 bases from J, the gap between germline ends came to 12 bases. In germline, CDR1 is PRHDT, CDR2 FYEKMQ (reference sequence). The CDR3 consists of 15 residues.

V is TRBV6-2 or TRBV6-3 and J is TRBJ2-5; 7 positions agree with TRBD2. Trimming removed 2 bases from V and 3 bases from J; junction bases left unmatched: 15. This CDR3 region has 18 residues. The germline V gene encodes CDR1 MNHEY and CDR2 SVGEGT. The CDR3 DNA reads as TGTGCCAGCAGTTACCTCCCCAGCTTTTCGGGGAGGGAAGAGACCCAGTACTTC. It codes for CASSYLPSFSGREETQYF.

Comments on this clone: Germline and junction disagree at one end, which may indicate a read error. The rearrangement links TRBV27 to TRBJ2-5; perhaps TRBD2 as D (5 bases). In germline, CDR1 is MNHEY, CDR2 SMNVEV (reference sequence). The CDR3 spans 17 residues. The CDR3: CASSLRGYQMYQETQYF. For the CDR3, the DNA is TGCGCCAGCAGTTTAAGAGGGTACCAAATGTACCAAGAGACCCAGTACTTC.

The rearrangement uses TRBV19 and TRBJ2-2; 8 bases are a match to TRBD1. Germline V gene sequence: CDR1 LNHDA, CDR2 SQIVND (reference sequence). The CDR3 is 15 residues long. Trimming removed 4 bases from V and 5 bases from J; junction bases left unmatched: 6. CDR3 in amino acids: CASSRQGAGTGELFF. DNA of the CDR3: TGTGCCAGTAGTAGGCAGGGGGCAGGAACCGGGGAGCTGTTTTTT.

V gene TRBV28 combines with J gene TRBJ2-3; possibly TRBD1 or TRBD2 for D (6 bases each). The germline gives CDR1 MDHEN, CDR2 SYDVKM. Trimming shortened V by 2 bases and J by 4 bases, and 13 bases separated the two germline ends. There are 15 residues in the CDR3. In DNA, the CDR3 is TGTGCCAGCAGTTTACGGGGGCCTGGGGCAGATACGCAGTATTTT. Its translation is CASSLRGPGADTQYF.

The V and J genes are TRBV7-5 and TRBJ1-4. TRBV7-5 is flagged as a pseudogene. CDR3 length equals 19 residues. CDR3 loop: CARSPGRRGRDTTNEKLFF. CDR3 coding DNA: TGTGCCAGAAGCCCTGGCCGCCGGGGCCGAGATACAACTAATGAAAAACTGTTTTTT.

DNA for the CDR3: TGTGCCAGCAGTCGGGTCCTGGGCTACGAGCAGTACTTC. Protein sequence: CASSRVLGYEQYF. V and J are TRBV6-5 and TRBJ2-7, with D unresolved. V was clipped by 5 bases and J by 3 bases, with 11 bases between them. This CDR3 region has 13 residues. From germline, CDR1 is MNHEY and CDR2 SVGAGI.

The V and J genes are TRBV24-1 and TRBJ1-1; D unresolved. Looked up from germline, CDR1 is KGHDR and CDR2 is SFDVKD. V dropped 9 bases and J dropped 0 bases, with 13 bases sitting between them. There are 14 residues in the CDR3. The CDR3 sequence: CATGGRYMNTEAFF. DNA of the CDR3: TGTGCCACCGGCGGCCGATACATGAACACTGAAGCTTTCTTT.

The chain uses TRBV5-4 and TRBJ2-1; D possibly corresponds to TRBD1 (5 bases). From germline, CDR1 is SGHNT and CDR2 YYREEE (reference sequence). The CDR3 is made up of 13 amino acids. V gave up 1 base and J gave up 8 bases, with 10 bases separating them. As DNA, the CDR3 is TGTGCCAGCAGCTTGCAGGGCTCCGATGAGCAGTTCTTC. This sequence encodes CASSLQGSDEQFF.

The chain has TRBV6-2 or TRBV6-3 and TRBJ1-2; D is uncertain. V lost 5 bases, J lost 3 bases, and 13 bases lay in between. Germline CDR1 MNHEY, CDR2 SVGEGT. The CDR3 totals 14 residues. The CDR3 spells CASSLGPSDYGYTF. CDR3 in DNA: TGTGCCAGCAGTCTCGGGCCGTCGGACTATGGCTACACCTTC.

The chain couples TRBV7-9 to TRBJ1-1; the D gene is possibly TRBD1 (5 bases). Germline V gene data show CDR1 as SEHNR and CDR2 as FQNEAQ (reference sequence). The CDR3 is made up of 14 amino acids. The V gene lost 3 bases and the J gene lost 0 bases, with 8 bases spanning the gap. The CDR3 is CASSLRQMNTEAFF. Written as DNA, the CDR3 is TGTGCCAGCAGCTTGAGACAGATGAACACTGAAGCTTTCTTT.

The chain combines TRBV10-3 with TRBJ2-7; D unclear. The CDR3 runs to 14 residues. V was cut by 4 bases and J by 4 bases, with 14 bases left in between. Per germline, CDR1 ENHRY and CDR2 SYGVKD. The CDR3 is CAISGSVFQYEQYF. The CDR3 DNA sequence: TGTGCCATCAGTGGGTCCGTTTTTCAGTACGAGCAGTACTTC.

This clone was found once. The rearrangement joins TRBV5-1 to TRBJ2-3; a possible D gene is TRBD1 (5 bases). Trimming cost V 6 bases and J 2 bases, with 10 bases left between them. The CDR3 length is 13 residues. Germline CDR1 SGHRS, CDR2 YFSETQ. The CDR3 is CASKTEFTDTQYF. The CDR3 DNA is TGCGCCAGCAAGACAGAGTTCACAGATACGCAGTATTTT. Together with reference TRBV5-1 and TRBJ2-3, the CDR3 gives the full variable domain: KAGVTQTPRYLIKTRGQQVTLSCSPISGHRSVSWYQQTPGQGLQFLFEYFSETQRNKGNFPGRFSGRQFSNSRSEMNVSTLELGDSALYLCASKTEFTDTQYFGPGTRLTVL.

The rearrangement uses TRBV6-5 and TRBJ2-6; D unclear. The CDR3 length is 13 residues. The germline V and J ends were trimmed by 7 bases and 3 bases, with 7 bases remaining between them. The V gene's germline CDR1 is MNHEY and CDR2 SVGAGI. The CDR3: CASTPGGANVLTF. Here the CDR3 DNA reads TGTGCCAGCACCCCTGGTGGGGCCAACGTCCTGACTTTC.

V is TRBV5-6 and J is TRBJ1-6; perhaps TRBD1 as D (5 bases). Germline V gene lookup returns CDR1 SGHDT and CDR2 YYEEEE. Trimming removed 4 bases at V and 5 bases at J, with 10 bases between. The CDR3 has 14 amino acids. CDR3 sequence (DNA): TGTGCCAGCAGCCCGGGACGGCATAATTCACCCCTCCACTTT. This encodes CASSPGRHNSPLHF.

The chain joins TRBV5-6 to TRBJ1-6; TRBD1 might be the D (5 bases). The CDR3 has 14 residues. The V gene lost 3 bases and the J gene lost 6 bases, with 10 bases spanning the gap. Germline V lookup: CDR1 SGHDT, CDR2 YYEEEE. Here the CDR3 DNA reads TGTGCCAGCAGCTCGGACATCTCTAATTCACCCCTCCACTTT. It translates to CASSSDISNSPLHF.